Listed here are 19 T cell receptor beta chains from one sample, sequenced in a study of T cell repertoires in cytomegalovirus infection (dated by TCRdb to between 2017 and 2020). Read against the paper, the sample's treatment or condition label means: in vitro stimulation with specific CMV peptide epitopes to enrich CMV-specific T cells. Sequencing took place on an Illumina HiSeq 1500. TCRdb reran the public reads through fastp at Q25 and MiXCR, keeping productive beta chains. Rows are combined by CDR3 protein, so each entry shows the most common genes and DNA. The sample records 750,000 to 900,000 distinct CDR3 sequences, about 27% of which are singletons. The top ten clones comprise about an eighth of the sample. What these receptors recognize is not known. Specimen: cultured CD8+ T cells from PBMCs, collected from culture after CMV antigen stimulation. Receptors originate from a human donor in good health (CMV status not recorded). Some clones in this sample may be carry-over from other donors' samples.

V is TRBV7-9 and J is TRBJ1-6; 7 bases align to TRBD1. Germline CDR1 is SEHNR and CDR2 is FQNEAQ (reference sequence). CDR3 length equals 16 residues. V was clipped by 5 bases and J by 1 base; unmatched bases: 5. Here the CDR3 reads CASSLTGASYNSPLHF. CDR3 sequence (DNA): TGTGCCAGCAGCCTCACAGGGGCGTCCTATAATTCACCCCTCCACTTT.

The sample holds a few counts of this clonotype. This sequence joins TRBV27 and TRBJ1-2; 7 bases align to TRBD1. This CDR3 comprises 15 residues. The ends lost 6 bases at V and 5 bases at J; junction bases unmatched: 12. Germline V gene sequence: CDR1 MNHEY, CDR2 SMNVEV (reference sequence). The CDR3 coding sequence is TGTGCCAGCAGGCCGGACAGGCCCCTTGGGTATGGCTACACCTTC. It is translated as CASRPDRPLGYGYTF.

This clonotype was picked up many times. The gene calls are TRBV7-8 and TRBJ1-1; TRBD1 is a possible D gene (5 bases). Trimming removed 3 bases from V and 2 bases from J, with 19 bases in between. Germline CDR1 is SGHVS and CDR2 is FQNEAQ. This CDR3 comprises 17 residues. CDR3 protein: CASSFYVHRDGNTEAFF. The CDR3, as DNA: TGTGCCAGCAGCTTTTACGTTCACCGGGACGGAAACACTGAAGCTTTCTTT.

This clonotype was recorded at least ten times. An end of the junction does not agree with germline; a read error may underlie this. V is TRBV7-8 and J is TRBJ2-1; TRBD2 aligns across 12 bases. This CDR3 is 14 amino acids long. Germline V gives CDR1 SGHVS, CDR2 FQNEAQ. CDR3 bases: TGTGCCAGCAGCCTAGCGGGGGGGCAGGTTGAGCAGTTCTTC. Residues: CASSLAGGQVEQFF.

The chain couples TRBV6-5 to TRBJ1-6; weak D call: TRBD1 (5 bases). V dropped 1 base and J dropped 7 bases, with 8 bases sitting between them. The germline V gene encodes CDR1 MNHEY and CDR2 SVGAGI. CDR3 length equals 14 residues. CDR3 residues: CASSYFDSNSPLHF. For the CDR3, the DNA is TGTGCCAGCAGTTACTTCGACAGCAATTCACCCCTCCACTTT.

The CDR3 sequence is CASSYWTGRDGYTF. DNA of the CDR3: TGTGCCAGCAGTTATTGGACAGGGCGGGATGGCTACACCTTC. The chain links TRBV6-2 or TRBV6-3 to TRBJ1-2, with 8 positions matching TRBD1. The length of the CDR3 is 14 residues. CDR1 and CDR2 from the germline V gene are MNHEY and SVGEGT. J gave up 6 bases and V 3 bases, and 6 bases lay outside the gene matches.

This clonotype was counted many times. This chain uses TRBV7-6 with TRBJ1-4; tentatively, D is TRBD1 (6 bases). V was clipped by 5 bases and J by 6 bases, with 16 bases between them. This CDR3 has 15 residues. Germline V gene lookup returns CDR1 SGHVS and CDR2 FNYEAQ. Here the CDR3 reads CASSHTQGIYEKLFF. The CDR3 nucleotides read TGTGCCAGCAGCCATACTCAGGGGATCTATGAAAAACTGTTTTTT.

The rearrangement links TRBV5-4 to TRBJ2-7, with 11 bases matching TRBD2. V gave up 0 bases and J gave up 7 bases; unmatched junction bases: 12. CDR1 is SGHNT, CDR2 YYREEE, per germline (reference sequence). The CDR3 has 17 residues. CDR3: CASSLAGGSGGAREQYF. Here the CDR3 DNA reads TGTGCCAGCAGCTTGGCCGGTGGTAGCGGGGGGGCCAGGGAGCAGTACTTC.

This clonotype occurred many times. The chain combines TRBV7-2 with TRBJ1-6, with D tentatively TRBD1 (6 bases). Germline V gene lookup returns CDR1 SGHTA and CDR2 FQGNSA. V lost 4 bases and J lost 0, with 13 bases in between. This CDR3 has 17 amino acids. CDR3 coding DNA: TGTGCCAGCAGCTCCCGGGACACCAGCTCCTATAATTCACCCCTCCACTTT. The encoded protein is CASSSRDTSSYNSPLHF.

The CDR3 DNA reads TGTGCCAGCAGTTTGAACCTAGGGGATCAGCCCCAGCATTTT. Protein: CASSLNLGDQPQHF. The chain employs TRBV12-3 or TRBV12-4 and TRBJ1-5; possibly TRBD1 for D (5 bases). V was clipped by 3 bases and J by 5 bases, with 11 bases between them. The CDR3 is 14 residues long.

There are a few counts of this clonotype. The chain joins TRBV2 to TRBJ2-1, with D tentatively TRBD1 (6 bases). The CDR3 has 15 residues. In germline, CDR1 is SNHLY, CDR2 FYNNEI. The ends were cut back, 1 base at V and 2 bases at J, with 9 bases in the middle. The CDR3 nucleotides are TGTGCCAGCAGTGAAGGAGGGGGTGCCTACAATGAGCAGTTCTTC. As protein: CASSEGGGAYNEQFF.

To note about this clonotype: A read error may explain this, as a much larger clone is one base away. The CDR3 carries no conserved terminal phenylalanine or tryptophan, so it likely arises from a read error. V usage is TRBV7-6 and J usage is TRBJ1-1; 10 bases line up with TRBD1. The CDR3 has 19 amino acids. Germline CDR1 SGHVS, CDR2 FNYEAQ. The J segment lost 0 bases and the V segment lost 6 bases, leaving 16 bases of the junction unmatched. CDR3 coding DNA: TGTGCCAGCAGTGTGGGGACAGGGGCAGGTACCTTCTTGAACACTGAAGCTTTCTCT. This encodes CASSVGTGAGTFLNTEAFS.

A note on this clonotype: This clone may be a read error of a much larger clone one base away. As DNA, the CDR3 is TGTGCCAGCAGCTTAAGAGAAAGGGGGTACAATGAGCAGTTCTTC. It yields the protein CASSLRERGYNEQFF. The V and J genes are TRBV7-8 and TRBJ2-1; D is possibly TRBD1 (6 bases). The CDR3 is 15 amino acids. V lost 2 bases and J 4 bases, leaving 12 bases between the germline ends. The V gene's germline CDR1 is SGHVS and CDR2 FQNEAQ.

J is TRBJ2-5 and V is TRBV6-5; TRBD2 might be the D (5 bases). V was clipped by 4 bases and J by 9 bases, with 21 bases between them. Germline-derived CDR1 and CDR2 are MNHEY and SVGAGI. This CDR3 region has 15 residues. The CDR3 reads CASSSSYWVPGAQYF. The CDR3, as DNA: TGTGCCAGCAGTTCTAGCTATTGGGTGCCTGGGGCCCAGTACTTC.

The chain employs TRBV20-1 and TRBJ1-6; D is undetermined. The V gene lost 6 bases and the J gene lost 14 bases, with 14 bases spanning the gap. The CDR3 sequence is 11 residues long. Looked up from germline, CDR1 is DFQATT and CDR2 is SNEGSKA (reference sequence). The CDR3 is CSASDPQALHF. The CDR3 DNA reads TGCAGTGCGAGCGACCCCCAGGCCCTCCACTTT.

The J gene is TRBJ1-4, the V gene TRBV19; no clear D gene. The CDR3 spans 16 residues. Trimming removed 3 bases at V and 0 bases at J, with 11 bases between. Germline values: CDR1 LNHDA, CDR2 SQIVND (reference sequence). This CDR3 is CASSMSRRATNEKLFF. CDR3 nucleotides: TGTGCCAGTAGTATGTCCCGGAGAGCAACTAATGAAAAACTGTTTTTT.

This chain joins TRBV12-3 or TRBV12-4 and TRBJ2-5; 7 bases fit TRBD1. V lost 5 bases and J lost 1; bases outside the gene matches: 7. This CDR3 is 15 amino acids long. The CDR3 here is CASSPTGESQETQYF. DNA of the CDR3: TGTGCCAGCAGTCCTACAGGGGAAAGCCAAGAGACCCAGTACTTC.

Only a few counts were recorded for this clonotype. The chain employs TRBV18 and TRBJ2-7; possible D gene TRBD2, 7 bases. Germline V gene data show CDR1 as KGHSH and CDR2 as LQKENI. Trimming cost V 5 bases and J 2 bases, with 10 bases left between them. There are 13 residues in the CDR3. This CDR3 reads CASSEGGAYEQYF. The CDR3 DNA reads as TGTGCCAGCTCAGAGGGGGGGGCCTACGAGCAGTACTTC. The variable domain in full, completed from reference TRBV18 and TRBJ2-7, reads NAGVMQNPRHLVRRRGQEARLRCSPMKGHSHVYWYRQLPEEGLKFMVYLQKENIIDESGMPKERFSAEFPKEGPSILRIQQVVRGDSAAYFCASSEGGAYEQYFGPGTRLTVT.

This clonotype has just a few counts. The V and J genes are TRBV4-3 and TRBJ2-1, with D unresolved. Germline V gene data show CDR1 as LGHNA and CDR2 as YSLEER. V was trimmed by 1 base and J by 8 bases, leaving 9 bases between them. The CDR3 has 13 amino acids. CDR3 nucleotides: TGCGCCAGCAGCCAAGGACGAATGGATGAGCAGTTCTTC. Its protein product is CASSQGRMDEQFF.